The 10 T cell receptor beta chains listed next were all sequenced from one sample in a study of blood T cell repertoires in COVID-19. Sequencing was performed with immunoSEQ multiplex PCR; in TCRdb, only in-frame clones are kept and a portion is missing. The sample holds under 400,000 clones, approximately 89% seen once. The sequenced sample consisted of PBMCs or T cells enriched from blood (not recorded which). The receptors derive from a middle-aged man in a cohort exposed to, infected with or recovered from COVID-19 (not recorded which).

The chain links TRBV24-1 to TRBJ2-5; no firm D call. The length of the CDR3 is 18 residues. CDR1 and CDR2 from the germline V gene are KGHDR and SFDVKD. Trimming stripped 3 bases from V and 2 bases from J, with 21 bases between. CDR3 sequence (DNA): TGTGCCACCAGTGATCCCGATACTCCAAAATACCGACAAGAGACCCAGTACTTC. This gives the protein CATSDPDTPKYRQETQYF.

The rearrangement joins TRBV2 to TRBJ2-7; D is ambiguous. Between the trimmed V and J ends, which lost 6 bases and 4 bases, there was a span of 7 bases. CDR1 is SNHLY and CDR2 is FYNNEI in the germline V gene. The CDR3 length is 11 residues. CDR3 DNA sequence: TGTGCCAGCAGCGTTTTTTACGAGCAGTACTTC. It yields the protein CASSVFYEQYF.

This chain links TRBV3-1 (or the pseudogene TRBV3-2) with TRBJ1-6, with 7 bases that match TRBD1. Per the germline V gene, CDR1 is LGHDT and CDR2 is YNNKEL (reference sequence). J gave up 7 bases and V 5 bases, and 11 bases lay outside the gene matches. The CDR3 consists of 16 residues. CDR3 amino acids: CASSTVRGTWNSPLHF. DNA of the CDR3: TGTGCCAGCAGCACTGTCAGGGGGACATGGAATTCACCCCTCCACTTT.

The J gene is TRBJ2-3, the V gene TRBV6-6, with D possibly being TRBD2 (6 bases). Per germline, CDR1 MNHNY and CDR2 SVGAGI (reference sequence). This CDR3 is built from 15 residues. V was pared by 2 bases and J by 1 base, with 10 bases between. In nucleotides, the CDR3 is TGTGCCAGCAGTTACATGGGGGAGGGCACAGATACGCAGTATTTT. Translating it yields CASSYMGEGTDTQYF.

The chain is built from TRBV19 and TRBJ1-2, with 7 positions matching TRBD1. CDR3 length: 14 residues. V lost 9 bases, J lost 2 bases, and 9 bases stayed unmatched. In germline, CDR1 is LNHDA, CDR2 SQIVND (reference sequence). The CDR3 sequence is CASQGGAKNYGYTF. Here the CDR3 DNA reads TGTGCCAGCCAAGGGGGCGCGAAGAACTATGGCTACACCTTC.

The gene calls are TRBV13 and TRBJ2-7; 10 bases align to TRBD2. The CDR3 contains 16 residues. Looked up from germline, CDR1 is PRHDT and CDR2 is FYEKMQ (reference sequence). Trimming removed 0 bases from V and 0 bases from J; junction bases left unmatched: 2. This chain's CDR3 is CASSLGGLASSYEQYF. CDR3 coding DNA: TGTGCCAGCAGCTTAGGGGGACTAGCGTCCTCCTACGAGCAGTACTTC.

The CDR3 nucleotides read TGTGCCAGCAGCCAAAGGACAGACCCGACAGATACGCAGTATTTT. This encodes CASSQRTDPTDTQYF. V is TRBV14 and J is TRBJ2-3, with D perhaps TRBD1 (6 bases). Deletions cut 2 bases from V and 3 bases from J, with 12 bases between. The CDR3 loop spans 15 amino acids. CDR1 is SGHDN and CDR2 is FVKESK in the germline V gene.

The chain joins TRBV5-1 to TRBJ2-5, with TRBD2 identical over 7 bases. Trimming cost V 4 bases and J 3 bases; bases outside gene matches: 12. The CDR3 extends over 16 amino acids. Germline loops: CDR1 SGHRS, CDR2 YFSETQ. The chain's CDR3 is CASSPTGLNIEETQYF. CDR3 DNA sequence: TGCGCCAGCAGCCCCACGGGACTAAATATCGAAGAGACCCAGTACTTC. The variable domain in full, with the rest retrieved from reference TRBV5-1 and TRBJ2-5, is KAGVTQTPRYLIKTRGQQVTLSCSPISGHRSVSWYQQTPGQGLQFLFEYFSETQRNKGNFPGRFSGRQFSNSRSEMNVSTLELGDSALYLCASSPTGLNIEETQYFGPGTRLLVL.

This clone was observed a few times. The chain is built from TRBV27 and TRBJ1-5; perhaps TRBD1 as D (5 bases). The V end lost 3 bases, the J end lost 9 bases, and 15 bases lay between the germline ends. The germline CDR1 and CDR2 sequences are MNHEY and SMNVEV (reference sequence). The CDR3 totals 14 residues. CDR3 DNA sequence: TGTGCCAGCAGTTTTCGGGGGGATGATCGGCCCCAGCATTTT. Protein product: CASSFRGDDRPQHF.

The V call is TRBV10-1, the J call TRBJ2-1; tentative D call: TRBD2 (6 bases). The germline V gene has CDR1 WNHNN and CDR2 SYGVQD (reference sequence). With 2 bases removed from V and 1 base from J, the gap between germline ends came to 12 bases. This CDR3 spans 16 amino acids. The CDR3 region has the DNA TGCGCCAGCAGTGAGGAGGTCGGGAGTTCCTACAATGAGCAGTTCTTC. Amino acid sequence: CASSEEVGSSYNEQFF.